The following is a T cell receptor beta chain sequence with its context. Germline CDR1 reads MDHEN; CDR2 reads SYDVKM. The CDR3 length is 16 residues. V dropped 4 bases and J dropped 0; count of bases not matched to a gene: 7. These data are taken from a study of blood T cell repertoires in COVID-19. TCRdb's copy holds only in-frame clones and misses some; the assay was immunoSEQ multiplex PCR. This repertoire shows 84,000 or so clones, 82% found once; its top ten account for 0.95% to 1.5%. J is TRBJ1-1 and V is TRBV28; 8 nucleotides match TRBD1. The sequence derives from a woman of 80 years or more with acute or convalescent COVID-19. Source material: peripheral blood. The CDR3 coding sequence is TGTGCCAGCAGTTCCAGACAGGGGCGGGTGAACACTGAAGCTTTCTTT. This codes for CASSSRQGRVNTEAFF.